This record covers a single T cell receptor beta chain. These data are taken from a study of blood T cell repertoires in COVID-19. As for the study in general: Whether acute or convalescent, the COVID-19 samples came from the United States, Italy and Spain.

CDR3 length: 14 amino acids. The V segment lost 1 base and the J segment 6 bases; nucleotides outside the gene matches: 1. Germline lookup yields CDR1 SEHNR and CDR2 FQNEAQ (reference sequence). Original analysis: Reference gene primer amplification yielded estimated nucleated cell counts. Sequenced by immunoSEQ multiplex PCR; TCRdb stores in-frame clones only, minus some. V and J calls and clone size follow that table, whereas D and trimming were derived from the DNA. The sample has fewer than 200,000 clones, around 85% seen once. The receptor's source is a man aged 60 to 69 who had recovered from COVID-19. The sequenced sample consisted of peripheral blood. V gene TRBV7-9 combines with J gene TRBJ2-7, with 12 bases that match TRBD1. CDR3 in amino acids: CASSLGGQGAEQYF. The CDR3 coding sequence is TGTGCCAGCAGCTTAGGGGGACAGGGGGCCGAGCAGTACTTC. Using reference TRBV7-9 and TRBJ2-7 for the parts outside the CDR3, the full variable domain is DTGVSQNPRHKITKRGQNVTFRCDPISEHNRLYWYRQTLGQGPEFLTYFQNEAQLEKSRLLSDRFSAERPKGSFSTLEIQRTEQGDSAMYLCASSLGGQGAEQYFGPGTRLTVT.